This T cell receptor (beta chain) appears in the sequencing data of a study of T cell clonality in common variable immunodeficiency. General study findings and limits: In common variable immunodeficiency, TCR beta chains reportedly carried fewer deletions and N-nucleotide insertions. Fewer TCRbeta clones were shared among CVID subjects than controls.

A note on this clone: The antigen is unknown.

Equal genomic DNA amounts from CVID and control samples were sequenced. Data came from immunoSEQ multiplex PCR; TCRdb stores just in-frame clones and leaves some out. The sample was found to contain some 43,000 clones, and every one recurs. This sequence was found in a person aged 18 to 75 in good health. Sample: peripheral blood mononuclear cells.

CDR3 loop: CASSYSRTDNYGYTF. CDR3 DNA, as far as it was read: TGTGCCAGCAGTTACTCGCGGACAGACAACTATGGC. The chain combines TRBV6-7 with TRBJ1-2, with D possibly TRBD1 on 6 matching bases. The read terminates 3 residues ahead of where the CDR3 ends, so the germline J gene completes it. TRBV6-7 is designated an ORF whose function remains uncertain. V lost 0 bases and J 2 bases, leaving 10 bases between the germline ends. The CDR3 consists of 15 residues.